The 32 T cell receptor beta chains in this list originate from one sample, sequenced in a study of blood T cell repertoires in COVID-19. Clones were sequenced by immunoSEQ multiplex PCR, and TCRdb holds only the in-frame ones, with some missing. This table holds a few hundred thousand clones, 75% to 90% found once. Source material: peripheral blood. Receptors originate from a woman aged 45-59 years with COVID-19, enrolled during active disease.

CDR3: CATGPQSGELFF. Here the CDR3 DNA reads TGTGCCACCGGCCCCCAATCCGGGGAGCTGTTTTTT. The chain couples TRBV24-1 to TRBJ2-2; D gene unclear. The germline CDR1 and CDR2 sequences are KGHDR and SFDVKD. The CDR3 sequence is 12 residues long. V dropped 9 bases and J dropped 6 bases, with 10 bases sitting between them.

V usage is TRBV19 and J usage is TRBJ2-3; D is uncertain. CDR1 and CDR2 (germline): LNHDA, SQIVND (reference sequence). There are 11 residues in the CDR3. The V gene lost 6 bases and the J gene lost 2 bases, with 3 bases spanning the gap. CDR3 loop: CASSFTDTQYF. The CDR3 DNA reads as TGTGCCAGTAGCTTCACAGATACGCAGTATTTT.

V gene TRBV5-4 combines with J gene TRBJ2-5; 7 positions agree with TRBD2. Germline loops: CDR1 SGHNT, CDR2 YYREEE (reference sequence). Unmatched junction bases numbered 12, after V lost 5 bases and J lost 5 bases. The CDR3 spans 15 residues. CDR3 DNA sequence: TGTGCCAGCAGGGCGGGCGGGAGAGCGTGGGAGACCCAGTACTTC. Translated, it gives CASRAGGRAWETQYF. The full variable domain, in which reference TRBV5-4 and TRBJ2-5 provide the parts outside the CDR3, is ETGVTQSPTHLIKTRGQQVTLRCSSQSGHNTVSWYQQALGQGPQFIFQYYREEENGRGNFPPRFSGLQFPNYSSELNVNALELDDSALYLCASRAGGRAWETQYFGPGTRLLVL.

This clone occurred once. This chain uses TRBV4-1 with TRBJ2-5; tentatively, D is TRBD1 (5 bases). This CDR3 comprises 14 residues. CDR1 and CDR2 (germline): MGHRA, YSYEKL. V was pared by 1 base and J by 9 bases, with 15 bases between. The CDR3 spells CASSQGSTIRAQYF. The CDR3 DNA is TGCGCCAGCAGCCAAGGGAGTACCATCAGGGCCCAGTACTTC.

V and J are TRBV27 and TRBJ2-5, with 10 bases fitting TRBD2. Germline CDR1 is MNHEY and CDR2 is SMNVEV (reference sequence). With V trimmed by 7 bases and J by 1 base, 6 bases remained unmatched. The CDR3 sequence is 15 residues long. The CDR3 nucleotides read TGTGCCAGCAAAGAGTGGACTAGCGGCCAAGAGACCCAGTACTTC. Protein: CASKEWTSGQETQYF.

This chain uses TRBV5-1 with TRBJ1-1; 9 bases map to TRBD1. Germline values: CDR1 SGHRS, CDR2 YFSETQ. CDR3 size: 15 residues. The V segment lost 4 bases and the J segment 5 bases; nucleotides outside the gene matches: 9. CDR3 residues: CASSVTGGAGTEAFF. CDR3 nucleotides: TGCGCCAGCAGCGTAACAGGGGGCGCGGGAACTGAAGCTTTCTTT.

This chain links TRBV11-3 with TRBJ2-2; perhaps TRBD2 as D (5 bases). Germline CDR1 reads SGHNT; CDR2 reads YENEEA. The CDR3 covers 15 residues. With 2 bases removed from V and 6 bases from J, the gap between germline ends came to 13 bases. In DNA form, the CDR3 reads TGTGCCAGCAGCTTATCTTCGGGAACCCCCGGGGAGCTGTTTTTT. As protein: CASSLSSGTPGELFF.

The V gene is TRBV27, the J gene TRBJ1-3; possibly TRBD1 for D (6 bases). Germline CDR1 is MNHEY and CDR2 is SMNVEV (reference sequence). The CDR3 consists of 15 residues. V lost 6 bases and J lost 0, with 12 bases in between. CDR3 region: CASSYTGFSGNTIYF. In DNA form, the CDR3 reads TGTGCCAGCAGCTACACAGGGTTCTCTGGAAACACCATATATTTT.

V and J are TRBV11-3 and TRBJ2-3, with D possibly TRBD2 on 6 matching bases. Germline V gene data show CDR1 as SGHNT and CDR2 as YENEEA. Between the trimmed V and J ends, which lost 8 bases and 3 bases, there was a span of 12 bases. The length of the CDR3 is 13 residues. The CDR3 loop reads CASGLGTTDTQYF. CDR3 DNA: TGTGCCAGCGGACTCGGGACTACAGATACGCAGTATTTT.

The CDR3 DNA sequence: TGCGCCAGCAGCCAAGAAGGGGGACATAGCAATCAGCCCCAGCATTTT. Amino acid sequence: CASSQEGGHSNQPQHF. The genes are TRBV4-1 and TRBJ1-5, with D possibly matching TRBD1 (6 bases). The CDR3 has 16 residues. CDR1 is MGHRA, CDR2 YSYEKL, per germline. The V end lost 0 bases, the J end lost 0 bases, and 9 bases lay between the germline ends.

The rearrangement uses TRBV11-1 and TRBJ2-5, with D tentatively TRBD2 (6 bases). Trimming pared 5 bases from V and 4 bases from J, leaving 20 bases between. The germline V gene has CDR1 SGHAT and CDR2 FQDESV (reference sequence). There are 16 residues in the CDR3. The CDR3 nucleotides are TGTGCCAGCAGCGTCGGCCCAACCGCAGCGGGAGAGACCCAGTACTTC. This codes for CASSVGPTAAGETQYF.

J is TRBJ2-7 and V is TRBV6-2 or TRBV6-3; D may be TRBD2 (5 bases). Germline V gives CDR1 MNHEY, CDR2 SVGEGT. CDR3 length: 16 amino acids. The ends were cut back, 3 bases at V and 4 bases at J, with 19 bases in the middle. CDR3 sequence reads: CASSYGRGPGRYEQYF. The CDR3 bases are TGTGCCAGCAGTTATGGTCGCGGCCCGGGGAGATACGAGCAGTACTTC.

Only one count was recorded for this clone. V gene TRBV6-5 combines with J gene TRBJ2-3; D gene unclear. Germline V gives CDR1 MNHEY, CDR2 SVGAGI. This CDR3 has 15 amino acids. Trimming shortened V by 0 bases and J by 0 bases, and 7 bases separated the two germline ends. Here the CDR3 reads CASSYSVASTDTQYF. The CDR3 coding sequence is TGTGCCAGCAGTTACTCGGTGGCTAGCACAGATACGCAGTATTTT.

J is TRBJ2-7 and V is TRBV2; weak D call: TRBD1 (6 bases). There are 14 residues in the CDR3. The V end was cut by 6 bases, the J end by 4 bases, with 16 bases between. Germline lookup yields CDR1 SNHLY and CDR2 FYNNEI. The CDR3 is CASRGASKTYEQYF. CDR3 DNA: TGTGCCAGCAGGGGGGCTAGCAAGACGTACGAGCAGTACTTC.

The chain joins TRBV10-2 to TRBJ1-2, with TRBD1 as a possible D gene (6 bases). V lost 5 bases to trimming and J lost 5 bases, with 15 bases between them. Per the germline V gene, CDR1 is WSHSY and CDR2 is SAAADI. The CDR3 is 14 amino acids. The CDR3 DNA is TGCGCCAGCAGTACCTTCGACAGGATTTATGGCTACACCTTC. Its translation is CASSTFDRIYGYTF.

The DNA of the CDR3 is TGTGCCAGCTCACCACCGCAGGGGGCGACCCTTTCTCTCGAGCAGTACTTC. As protein: CASSPPQGATLSLEQYF. The chain combines TRBV18 with TRBJ2-7; 8 nucleotides line up with TRBD1. The CDR3 sequence is 17 residues long. Germline V gene lookup returns CDR1 KGHSH and CDR2 LQKENI. The V segment lost 0 bases and the J segment 6 bases; nucleotides outside the gene matches: 13.

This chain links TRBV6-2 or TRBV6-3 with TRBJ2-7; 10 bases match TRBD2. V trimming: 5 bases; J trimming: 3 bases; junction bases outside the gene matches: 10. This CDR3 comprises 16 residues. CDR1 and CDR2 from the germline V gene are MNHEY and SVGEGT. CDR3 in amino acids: CASSTETSGFHYEQYF. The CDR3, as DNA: TGTGCCAGCAGTACGGAGACTAGCGGGTTCCACTACGAGCAGTACTTC.

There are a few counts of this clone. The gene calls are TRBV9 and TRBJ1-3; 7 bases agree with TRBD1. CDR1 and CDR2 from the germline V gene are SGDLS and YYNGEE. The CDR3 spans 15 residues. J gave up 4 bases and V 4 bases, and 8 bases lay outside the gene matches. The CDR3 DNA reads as TGTGCCAGCAGCTCCACGACAGGGTTAGGAAACACCATATATTTT. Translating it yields CASSSTTGLGNTIYF.

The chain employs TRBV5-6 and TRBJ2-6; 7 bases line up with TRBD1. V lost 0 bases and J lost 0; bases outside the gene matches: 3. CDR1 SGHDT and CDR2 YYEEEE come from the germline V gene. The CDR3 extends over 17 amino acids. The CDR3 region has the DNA TGTGCCAGCAGCTTGGGACAGGGTTTCTCTGGGGCCAACGTCCTGACTTTC. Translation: CASSLGQGFSGANVLTF.

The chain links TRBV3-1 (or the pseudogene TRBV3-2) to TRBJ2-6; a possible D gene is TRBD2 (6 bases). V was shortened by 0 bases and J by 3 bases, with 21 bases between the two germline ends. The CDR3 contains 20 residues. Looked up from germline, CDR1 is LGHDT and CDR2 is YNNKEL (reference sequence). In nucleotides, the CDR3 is TGTGCCAGCAGCCAAGATCTCCGAGCGGTGGGGAGGATTGGGGCCAACGTCCTGACTTTC. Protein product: CASSQDLRAVGRIGANVLTF.

CDR3 amino acids: CASSRDSLNYGYTF. As DNA, the CDR3 is TGTGCCAGCAGTCGGGACAGCCTTAACTATGGCTACACCTTC. The chain links TRBV2 to TRBJ1-2; 7 nucleotides line up with TRBD1. Looked up from germline, CDR1 is SNHLY and CDR2 is FYNNEI. The CDR3 runs 14 residues. V was pared by 5 bases and J by 1 base, with 4 bases of the junction left unmatched. The full variable domain, completed using reference TRBV2 and TRBJ1-2, is EPEVTQTPSHQVTQMGQEVILRCVPISNHLYFYWYRQILGQKVEFLVSFYNNEISEKSEIFDDQFSVERPDGSNFTLKIRSTKLEDSAMYFCASSRDSLNYGYTFGSGTRLTVV.

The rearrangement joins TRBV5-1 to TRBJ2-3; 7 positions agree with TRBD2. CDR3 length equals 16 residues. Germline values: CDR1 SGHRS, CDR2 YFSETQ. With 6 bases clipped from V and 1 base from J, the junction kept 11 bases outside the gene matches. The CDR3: CASTPLGGPGTDTQYF. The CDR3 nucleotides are TGCGCCAGCACCCCTTTGGGAGGGCCGGGCACAGATACGCAGTATTTT.

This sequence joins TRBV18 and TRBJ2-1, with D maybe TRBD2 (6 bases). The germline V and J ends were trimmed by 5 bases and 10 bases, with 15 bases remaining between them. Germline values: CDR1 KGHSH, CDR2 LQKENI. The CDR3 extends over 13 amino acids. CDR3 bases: TGTGCCAGCTCAAGGGACTGGGTAATAGAGCAGTTCTTC. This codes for CASSRDWVIEQFF. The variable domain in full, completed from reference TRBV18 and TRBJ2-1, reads NAGVMQNPRHLVRRRGQEARLRCSPMKGHSHVYWYRQLPEEGLKFMVYLQKENIIDESGMPKERFSAEFPKEGPSILRIQQVVRGDSAAYFCASSRDWVIEQFFGPGTRLTVL.

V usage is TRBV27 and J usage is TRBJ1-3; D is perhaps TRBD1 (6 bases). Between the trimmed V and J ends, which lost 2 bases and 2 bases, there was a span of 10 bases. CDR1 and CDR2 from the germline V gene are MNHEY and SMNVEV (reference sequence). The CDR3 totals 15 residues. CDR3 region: CASSLTGGTGNTIYF. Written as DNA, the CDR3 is TGTGCCAGCAGTTTAACTGGGGGCACTGGAAACACCATATATTTT.

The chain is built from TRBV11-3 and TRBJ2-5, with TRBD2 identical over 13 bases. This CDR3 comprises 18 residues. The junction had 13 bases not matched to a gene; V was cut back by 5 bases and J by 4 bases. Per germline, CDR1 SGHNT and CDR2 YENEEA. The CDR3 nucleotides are TGTGCCAGCAGCAAAGGACTAGCGGGAGTCGCAAAGGGAGAGACCCAGTACTTC. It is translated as CASSKGLAGVAKGETQYF.

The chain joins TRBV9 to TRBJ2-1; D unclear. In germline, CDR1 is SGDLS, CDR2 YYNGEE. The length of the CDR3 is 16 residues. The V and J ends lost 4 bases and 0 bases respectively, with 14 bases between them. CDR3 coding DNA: TGTGCCAGCAGCTTGTCGACTCTTAGCTCCTACAATGAGCAGTTCTTC. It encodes CASSLSTLSSYNEQFF.

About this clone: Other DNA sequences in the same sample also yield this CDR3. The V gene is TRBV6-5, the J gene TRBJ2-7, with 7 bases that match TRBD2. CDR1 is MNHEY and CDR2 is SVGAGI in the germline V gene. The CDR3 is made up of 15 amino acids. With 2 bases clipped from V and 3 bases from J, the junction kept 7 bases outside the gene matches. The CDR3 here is CASSYGTGGFYEQYF. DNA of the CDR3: TGTGCCAGCAGTTACGGGACGGGAGGTTTCTACGAGCAGTACTTC.

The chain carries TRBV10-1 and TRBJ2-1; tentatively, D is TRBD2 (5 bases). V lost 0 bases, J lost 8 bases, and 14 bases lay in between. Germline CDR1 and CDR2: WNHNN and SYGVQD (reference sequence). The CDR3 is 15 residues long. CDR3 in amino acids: CASSESGNQYYEQFF. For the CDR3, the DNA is TGCGCCAGCAGTGAGTCCGGGAACCAATACTATGAGCAGTTCTTC.

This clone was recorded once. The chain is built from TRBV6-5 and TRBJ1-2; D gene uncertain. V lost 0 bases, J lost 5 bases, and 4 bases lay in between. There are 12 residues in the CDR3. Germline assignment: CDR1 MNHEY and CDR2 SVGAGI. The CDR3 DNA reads TGTGCCAGCAGTTACTCCGGGTATGGCTACACCTTC. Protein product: CASSYSGYGYTF.

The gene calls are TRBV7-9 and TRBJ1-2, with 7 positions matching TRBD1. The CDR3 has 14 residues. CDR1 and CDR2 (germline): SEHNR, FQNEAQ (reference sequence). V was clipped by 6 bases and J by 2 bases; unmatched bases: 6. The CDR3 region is CASSSDRRNYGYTF. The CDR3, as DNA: TGTGCCAGCAGTTCGGACAGGAGGAACTATGGCTACACCTTC.

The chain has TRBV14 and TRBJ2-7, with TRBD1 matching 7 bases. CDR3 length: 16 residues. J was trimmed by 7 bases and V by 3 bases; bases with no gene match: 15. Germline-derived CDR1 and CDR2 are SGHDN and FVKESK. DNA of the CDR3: TGTGCCAGCAGCCACGTCGATAGGGGGCGGTCAGGTGAGCAGTACTTC. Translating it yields CASSHVDRGRSGEQYF.

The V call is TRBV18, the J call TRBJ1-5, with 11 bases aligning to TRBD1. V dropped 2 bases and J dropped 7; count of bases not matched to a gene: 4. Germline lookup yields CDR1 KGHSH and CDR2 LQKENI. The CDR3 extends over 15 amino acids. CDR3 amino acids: CASSPLGTGGQPQHF. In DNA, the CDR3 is TGTGCCAGCTCACCATTAGGGACAGGGGGACAGCCCCAGCATTTT. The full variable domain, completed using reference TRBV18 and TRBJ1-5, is NAGVMQNPRHLVRRRGQEARLRCSPMKGHSHVYWYRQLPEEGLKFMVYLQKENIIDESGMPKERFSAEFPKEGPSILRIQQVVRGDSAAYFCASSPLGTGGQPQHFGDGTRLSIL.